Sequencing of this T cell receptor (beta chain) was carried out in a study of blood T cell repertoires in COVID-19. Germline CDR1 and CDR2: SGHRS and YFSETQ. The CDR3 is 15 amino acids. V trimming: 0 bases; J trimming: 7 bases; junction bases outside the gene matches: 9. Produced via immunoSEQ multiplex PCR; TCRdb's table is partial and in-frame only. This sample carries 110,000 or so clones, about 90% of them seen once, and the ten largest clones take 6.5% to 8.5%. The TCR comes from a human donor in a cohort sampled during active COVID-19. The sequenced sample was peripheral blood. The rearrangement links TRBV5-1 to TRBJ2-7; TRBD2 agrees at 8 bases. The chain's CDR3 is CASSLVGSGNEEQYF. The CDR3 coding sequence is TGCGCCAGCAGCTTGGTAGGTAGCGGGAATGAGGAGCAGTACTTC.